A single sample gave rise to the 3 T cell receptor beta chains below, sequenced in a study of control samples from healthy donors and cancer patients. Clones were sequenced by immunoSEQ multiplex PCR, and TCRdb holds only the in-frame ones, with some missing. This sample has 93,000 or so clones; roughly 91% occur once, and the top ten carry about 20%. Sequencing used PBMCs. These receptors came from a man in his sixties with lung cancer.

The rearrangement joins TRBV5-6 to TRBJ2-6, with 7 nucleotides matching TRBD2. With 6 bases clipped from V and 0 bases from J, the junction kept 12 bases outside the gene matches. Germline loops: CDR1 SGHDT, CDR2 YYEEEE. CDR3 length: 18 residues. CDR3 in amino acids: CASTLSRGDYSGANVLTF. The CDR3 region has the DNA TGTGCCAGCACTCTCAGCCGGGGGGACTACTCTGGGGCCAACGTCCTGACTTTC.

In its sample, this clone was seen once. The chain carries TRBV19 and TRBJ1-1; TRBD1 matches 9 bases. Germline assignment: CDR1 LNHDA and CDR2 SQIVND (reference sequence). The CDR3 consists of 13 residues. J was trimmed by 8 bases and V by 2 bases; bases with no gene match: 3. This CDR3 is CASSISGTGEAFF. CDR3 in DNA: TGTGCCAGTAGTATAAGCGGGACAGGGGAAGCTTTCTTT.

This clone was observed a handful of times. The chain uses TRBV24-1 and TRBJ1-2; D is uncertain. Trimming stripped 0 bases from V and 3 bases from J, with 7 bases between. Germline lookup yields CDR1 KGHDR and CDR2 SFDVKD. This CDR3 region has 14 residues. For the CDR3, the DNA is TGTGCCACCAGTGATTTGTCCAGAGACTATGGCTACACCTTC. Protein product: CATSDLSRDYGYTF.